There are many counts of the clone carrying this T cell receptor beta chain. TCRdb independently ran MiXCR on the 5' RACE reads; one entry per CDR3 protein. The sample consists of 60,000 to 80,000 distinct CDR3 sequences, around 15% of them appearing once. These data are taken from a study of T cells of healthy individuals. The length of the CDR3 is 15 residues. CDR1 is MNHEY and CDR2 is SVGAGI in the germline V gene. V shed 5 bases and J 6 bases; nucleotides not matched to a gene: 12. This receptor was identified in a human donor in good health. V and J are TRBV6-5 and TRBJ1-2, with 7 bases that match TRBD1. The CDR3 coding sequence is TGTGCCAGCAGTACCCCGTCGACAGGGTTTAATGGCTACACCTTC. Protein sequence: CASSTPSTGFNGYTF.